One sample yielded the 21 T cell receptor beta chains listed below, sequenced in a study of shared clonotypes between healthy human individuals. The method was immunoSEQ multiplex PCR; TCRdb's version includes in-frame clones alone and lacks a portion of them. The profile shows around 1,900,000 clones, just over 90% of them singletons. Cells designated naive CD8 were CD45RO-negative and were positively selected for CCR7, with terminally differentiated effector memory CD45RA+ cells excluded. The sample taken for sequencing was naive CD8+ T cells from PBMCs. These receptors came from a man aged 18-30 years in good health. Some clones in this sample may be carry-over from other donors' samples.

The chain joins TRBV25-1 to TRBJ1-2; maybe TRBD1 (6 bases). Trimming removed 5 bases at V and 4 bases at J, with 14 bases between. There are 14 residues in the CDR3. Per germline, CDR1 MGHDK and CDR2 SYGVNS. The CDR3 DNA sequence: TGTGCCAGCAGTTCTACAGGGTCTTCCTATGGCTACACCTTC. Translation: CASSSTGSSYGYTF.

The table lists this clone with a few counts. The CDR3 loop is CAISDGTSYEQYF. Here the CDR3 DNA reads TGTGCCATCAGTGACGGGACTAGCTACGAGCAGTACTTC. The chain couples TRBV10-3 to TRBJ2-7; 8 bases are a match to TRBD2. CDR3 length: 13 residues. In germline, CDR1 is ENHRY, CDR2 SYGVKD. The V segment lost 3 bases and the J segment 3 bases; nucleotides outside the gene matches: 1.

This clone was seen a single time. The J gene is TRBJ1-1, the V gene TRBV9; TRBD1 matches at 10 bases. The CDR3 contains 18 residues. The germline V gene encodes CDR1 SGDLS and CDR2 YYNGEE. V lost 4 bases to trimming and J lost 0 bases; unmatched junction nucleotides: 12. This CDR3 is CASSSSGRTGGVNTEAFF. DNA of the CDR3: TGTGCCAGCAGCTCGTCCGGTCGGACAGGGGGAGTGAACACTGAAGCTTTCTTT. The full variable domain, completed using reference TRBV9 and TRBJ1-1, is DSGVTQTPKHLITATGQRVTLRCSPRSGDLSVYWYQQSLDQGLQFLIQYYNGEERAKGNILERFSAQQFPDLHSELNLSSLELGDSALYFCASSSSGRTGGVNTEAFFGQGTRLTVV.

The chain employs TRBV7-3 and TRBJ1-4; D remains ambiguous. The germline V gene encodes CDR1 SGHTA and CDR2 FQGTGA. Trimming pared 3 bases from V and 6 bases from J, leaving 14 bases between. The CDR3 has 15 amino acids. CDR3 nucleotides: TGTGCCAGCAGCTTCCTGGGCAAGGGTCATGAAAAACTGTTTTTT. Its protein is CASSFLGKGHEKLFF.

The chain carries TRBV13 and TRBJ2-2, with TRBD1 identical over 7 bases. The trim removed 4 bases at V and 2 bases at J, leaving 7 bases unmatched. CDR1 is PRHDT and CDR2 is FYEKMQ in the germline V gene (reference sequence). This CDR3 spans 16 amino acids. The CDR3 sequence: CASSSFKGGNTGELFF. CDR3 coding DNA: TGTGCCAGCAGCTCCTTCAAAGGGGGCAACACCGGGGAGCTGTTTTTT.

The chain couples TRBV7-9 to TRBJ1-2; a possible D gene is TRBD1 (5 bases). The germline V and J ends were trimmed by 10 bases and 4 bases, with 13 bases remaining between them. Germline V lookup: CDR1 SEHNR, CDR2 FQNEAQ (reference sequence). This CDR3 is 12 amino acids long. CDR3 residues: CAIAPGAYGYTF. DNA of the CDR3: TGTGCCATCGCACCCGGGGCCTATGGCTACACCTTC.

The CDR3 DNA follows: TGCGCCAGCAGCCAGCACTTACTATACACAGATACGCAGTATTTT. It translates to CASSQHLLYTDTQYF. The chain has TRBV4-1 and TRBJ2-3; no clear D. Trimming took off 3 bases at V and 2 bases at J, with 12 bases between the two ends. Germline V gene lookup returns CDR1 MGHRA and CDR2 YSYEKL. The CDR3 runs to 15 residues.

Regarding this clone: The same CDR3 can be traced to other DNA sequences in this sample. The chain recombines TRBV9 with TRBJ1-2; D remains unclear. The ends were cut back, 4 bases at V and 0 bases at J, with 7 bases in the middle. The CDR3 has 13 amino acids. Germline V gives CDR1 SGDLS, CDR2 YYNGEE. CDR3 sequence (DNA): TGTGCCAGCAGCCCCCGTTCTAACTATGGCTACACCTTC. Its translation: CASSPRSNYGYTF.

The rearrangement uses TRBV14 and TRBJ2-7; D unclear. Germline V gene sequence: CDR1 SGHDN, CDR2 FVKESK. The CDR3 contains 15 residues. V was shortened by 4 bases and J by 3 bases, with 16 bases between the two germline ends. CDR3 protein: CASSPGFGVGYEQYF. CDR3 bases: TGTGCCAGCAGCCCTGGATTTGGGGTGGGCTACGAGCAGTACTTC.

This clone appeared once. This chain joins TRBV5-6 and TRBJ1-2; tentatively, D is TRBD1 (5 bases). The CDR3 contains 13 residues. Trimming cost V 3 bases and J 8 bases, with 14 bases left between them. Germline CDR1 reads SGHDT; CDR2 reads YYEEEE. CDR3 protein: CASSSEGKEGYTF. The CDR3 nucleotides are TGTGCCAGCAGCTCCGAGGGGAAAGAGGGCTACACCTTC. Complete variable domain (other parts from reference TRBV5-6 and TRBJ1-2): DAGVTQSPTHLIKTRGQQVTLRCSPKSGHDTVSWYQQALGQGPQFIFQYYEEEERQRGNFPDRFSGHQFPNYSSELNVNALLLGDSALYLCASSSEGKEGYTFGSGTRLTVV.

This chain joins TRBV9 and TRBJ1-5, with TRBD1 matching over 9 bases. From germline, CDR1 is SGDLS and CDR2 YYNGEE. V gave up 3 bases and J gave up 3 bases; unmatched junction bases: 4. The CDR3 consists of 15 residues. The CDR3 protein is CASSGWDRVNQPQHF. DNA for the CDR3: TGTGCCAGCAGCGGATGGGACAGGGTCAATCAGCCCCAGCATTTT.

The V and J genes are TRBV5-1 and TRBJ2-1; the match to TRBD2 covers 8 bases. This CDR3 contains 15 residues. J lost 6 bases, V lost 5 bases, and 10 bases had no gene match. Looked up from germline, CDR1 is SGHRS and CDR2 is YFSETQ. In DNA form, the CDR3 reads TGCGCCAGCAGTTACAGCGGGAGTCCCCTCAATGAGCAGTTCTTC. It encodes CASSYSGSPLNEQFF.

This clone was seen a single time. The rearrangement links TRBV28 to TRBJ2-1; D is unresolved. The CDR3 has 14 residues. Trimming took off 5 bases at V and 12 bases at J, with 20 bases between the two ends. CDR1 is MDHEN, CDR2 SYDVKM, per germline. The CDR3 sequence: CASSAARVISGQFF. CDR3 nucleotides: TGTGCCAGCAGTGCTGCCCGGGTGATCTCGGGGCAGTTCTTC.

CDR3 sequence reads: CASSFSLTSGRAIYEQYF. The CDR3, as DNA: TGTGCCAGCAGTTTCTCCCTGACTAGCGGGAGGGCCATCTACGAGCAGTACTTC. J is TRBJ2-7 and V is TRBV27, with 14 bases aligning to TRBD2. Germline values: CDR1 MNHEY, CDR2 SMNVEV (reference sequence). This CDR3 region has 18 residues. Trimming cost V 3 bases and J 3 bases; bases outside gene matches: 10.

The chain recombines TRBV6-5 with TRBJ1-4; 7 bases fit TRBD1. Unmatched junction bases numbered 4, after V lost 5 bases and J lost 1 base. This CDR3 comprises 15 residues. Germline V gives CDR1 MNHEY, CDR2 SVGAGI. Written as DNA, the CDR3 is TGTGCCAGCAGTCGAACAGGGGAAACTAATGAAAAACTGTTTTTT. Encoded protein: CASSRTGETNEKLFF.

This chain connects TRBV27 to TRBJ1-2; unclear D gene. Trimming cost V 7 bases and J 8 bases, with 17 bases left between them. CDR1 and CDR2 from the germline V gene are MNHEY and SMNVEV (reference sequence). This CDR3 has 13 residues. The CDR3 sequence is CASNDLDGSGYTF. The CDR3 DNA follows: TGTGCCAGCAATGATCTGGACGGCTCGGGCTACACCTTC.

The chain joins TRBV27 to TRBJ2-3, with 7 bases that match TRBD1. V lost 6 bases and J lost 2; bases outside the gene matches: 8. This CDR3 has 15 residues. Germline CDR1 is MNHEY and CDR2 is SMNVEV (reference sequence). CDR3 sequence: CASSPRDSHTDTQYF. The CDR3 nucleotides read TGTGCCAGCAGCCCCAGGGACAGTCACACAGATACGCAGTATTTT.

The chain links TRBV5-1 to TRBJ1-5; 10 bases are shared with TRBD1. The CDR3 has 15 amino acids. The V and J ends lost 4 bases and 7 bases, in that order; junction bases with no gene match: 8. The germline gives CDR1 SGHRS, CDR2 YFSETQ. CDR3 region: CASSPLDRGDQPQHF. In DNA form, the CDR3 reads TGCGCCAGCAGCCCACTGGACAGGGGGGACCAGCCCCAGCATTTT.

The V call is TRBV9, the J call TRBJ2-7; D tentatively reads TRBD1 or TRBD2 (6 bases each). The CDR3 runs to 14 residues. Trimming cost V 4 bases and J 7 bases, with 18 bases left between them. CDR1 is SGDLS and CDR2 is YYNGEE in the germline V gene. In nucleotides, the CDR3 is TGTGCCAGCAGCCTCTGGGGGGACAACAGGGAGCAGTACTTC. Translating gives CASSLWGDNREQYF.

The rearrangement uses TRBV4-3 and TRBJ2-1, with 9 bases that match TRBD2. CDR1 and CDR2 (germline): LGHNA, YSLEER. There are 15 residues in the CDR3. The ends lost 2 bases at V and 8 bases at J; junction bases unmatched: 7. The CDR3 bases are TGCGCCAGCAGCCAATTAGCGGGAGCCATCGATGAGCAGTTCTTC. The encoded protein is CASSQLAGAIDEQFF.

V gene TRBV5-4 combines with J gene TRBJ2-7, with TRBD2 matching 8 bases. The CDR3 sequence is 15 residues long. CDR1 and CDR2 (germline): SGHNT, YYREEE (reference sequence). The junction had 9 bases not matched to a gene; V was cut back by 3 bases and J by 4 bases. In DNA form, the CDR3 reads TGTGCCAGCAGCTGGAAGCGGGAGTCGAATTACGAGCAGTACTTC. Translated, it gives CASSWKRESNYEQYF.